The 24 T cell receptor beta chains given below trace back to one sample, sequenced in a study of T cells in Graves' hyperthyroidism and ophthalmopathy. Authors of the study amplified TCR beta CDR3 regions from RNA transcripts. During a first-round RT-PCR of the TCR CDR3, the HTBI primer set was used. MiXCR, run by TCRdb on the multiplex PCR reads, gives a single entry per CDR3 protein. The top ten hold less than 8.5% of the sample, which has hundreds of thousands of distinct CDR3 sequences, 45% seen once. The specimen sequenced was peripheral blood or thyroid tissue (not recorded which). The receptors here all came from an adult man with Graves' disease, either hyperthyroidism or ophthalmopathy (not recorded which).

V usage is TRBV20-1 and J usage is TRBJ2-5, with 9 bases identical to TRBD2. The V gene's germline CDR1 is DFQATT and CDR2 SNEGSKA (reference sequence). The trim removed 0 bases at V and 3 bases at J, leaving 8 bases unmatched. CDR3 length: 16 residues. The CDR3 nucleotides read TGCAGTGCTAGAGATCTGCGACTAGCGGCTGAAGAGACCCAGTACTTC. Translation: CSARDLRLAAEETQYF.

This clonotype was seen more than once but under ten times. V and J are TRBV20-1 and TRBJ2-5; TRBD2 matches 11 bases. The CDR3 spans 16 residues. Trimming removed 6 bases from V and 5 bases from J; junction bases left unmatched: 14. CDR1 and CDR2 from the germline V gene are DFQATT and SNEGSKA (reference sequence). The CDR3 spells CSATGTSGFMEETQYF. The CDR3, as DNA: TGCAGTGCGACCGGGACTAGCGGTTTCATGGAGGAGACCCAGTACTTC.

This clonotype showed up just a few times. CDR3: CASSPRGDTDSYEQYF. In DNA, the CDR3 is TGCGCCAGCAGCCCCAGGGGGGACACCGATTCCTACGAGCAGTACTTC. V is TRBV5-1 and J is TRBJ2-7, with a possible D match to TRBD1 (7 bases). In germline, CDR1 is SGHRS, CDR2 YFSETQ. The CDR3 sequence is 16 residues long. Trimming took 4 bases from V and 1 from J, leaving 18 bases between them. The full variable domain, with the rest looked up from reference TRBV5-1 and TRBJ2-7, is KAGVTQTPRYLIKTRGQQVTLSCSPISGHRSVSWYQQTPGQGLQFLFEYFSETQRNKGNFPGRFSGRQFSNSRSEMNVSTLELGDSALYLCASSPRGDTDSYEQYFGPGTRLTVT.

The CDR3 DNA reads TGCAGTGCTAGACTATACAGGGGAATGGATTCGGAGACCCAGTACTTC. It yields the protein CSARLYRGMDSETQYF. This sequence joins TRBV20-1 and TRBJ2-5; 7 bases fit TRBD1. CDR3 length: 16 amino acids. CDR1 and CDR2 from the germline V gene are DFQATT and SNEGSKA (reference sequence). Germline trimming cut 2 bases from V and 5 bases from J; bases unmatched to any gene: 14.

This chain joins TRBV2 and TRBJ1-2, with D uncertain. There are 14 residues in the CDR3. Germline-derived CDR1 and CDR2 are SNHLY and FYNNEI. The V end lost 4 bases, the J end lost 4 bases, and 13 bases lay between the germline ends. The CDR3 region is CASSAGGLAYGYTF. DNA of the CDR3: TGTGCCAGCAGTGCAGGAGGGCTCGCCTATGGCTACACCTTC.

The chain recombines TRBV7-8 with TRBJ1-3; 9 nucleotides agree with TRBD1. CDR1 SGHVS and CDR2 FQNEAQ come from the germline V gene. V lost 5 bases, J lost 9 bases, and 8 bases stayed unmatched. CDR3 length equals 14 residues. Written as DNA, the CDR3 is TGTGCCAGCAGCACCCCCTCGACAGGGGGCACCATATATTTT. Encoded protein: CASSTPSTGGTIYF.

V usage is TRBV29-1 and J usage is TRBJ2-7; 9 bases match TRBD1. Unmatched junction bases numbered 8, after V lost 5 bases and J lost 0 bases. The CDR3 contains 15 residues. The germline V gene encodes CDR1 SQVTM and CDR2 ANQGSEA. The CDR3 nucleotides are TGCAGCGTTACCTATGGACAGGGGCCCTCCTACGAGCAGTACTTC. Its protein product is CSVTYGQGPSYEQYF.

The chain couples TRBV7-9 to TRBJ2-2, with unresolved D. V was shortened by 5 bases and J by 6 bases, with 13 bases between the two germline ends. Germline V CDR1 and CDR2: SEHNR, FQNEAQ (reference sequence). The CDR3 totals 14 residues. CDR3 amino acids: CASSADPSSGELFF. The CDR3 nucleotides read TGTGCCAGCAGCGCGGACCCGAGCTCCGGGGAGCTGTTTTTT.

The sample holds many counts of this clonotype. The chain couples TRBV7-9 to TRBJ2-7; D gene uncertain. The V gene lost 5 bases and the J gene lost 2 bases, with 13 bases spanning the gap. This CDR3 has 14 amino acids. Germline loops: CDR1 SEHNR, CDR2 FQNEAQ (reference sequence). The CDR3 sequence is CASSRGPRPYEQYF. As DNA, the CDR3 is TGTGCCAGCAGCCGCGGCCCGAGGCCCTACGAGCAGTACTTC. The full variable domain, completed using reference TRBV7-9 and TRBJ2-7, is DTGVSQNPRHKITKRGQNVTFRCDPISEHNRLYWYRQTLGQGPEFLTYFQNEAQLEKSRLLSDRFSAERPKGSFSTLEIQRTEQGDSAMYLCASSRGPRPYEQYFGPGTRLTVT.

V gene TRBV3-1 combines with J gene TRBJ1-4; D is possibly TRBD1 (6 bases). This CDR3 contains 16 residues. The V end lost 1 base, the J end lost 5 bases, and 14 bases lay between the germline ends. Germline assignment: CDR1 LGHDT and CDR2 YNNKEL (reference sequence). The DNA of the CDR3 is TGTGCCAGCAGCCAAGGTCCCAGGGGTTCAAATGAAAAACTGTTTTTT. Protein: CASSQGPRGSNEKLFF.

This clonotype has only a few counts. The chain links TRBV19 to TRBJ1-1; D is undetermined. V lost 7 bases and J lost 0, with 15 bases in between. The CDR3 loop spans 15 amino acids. The germline V gene has CDR1 LNHDA and CDR2 SQIVND (reference sequence). CDR3 residues: CASTLSWVMNTEAFF. The CDR3 bases are TGTGCCAGTACCCTTAGCTGGGTTATGAACACTGAAGCTTTCTTT.

J is TRBJ1-5 and V is TRBV20-1; 8 bases match TRBD1. With 6 bases clipped from V and 0 bases from J, the junction kept 10 bases outside the gene matches. Germline V CDR1 and CDR2: DFQATT, SNEGSKA (reference sequence). The CDR3 runs 16 residues. The CDR3 here is CSARTGPPSSNQPQHF. The DNA of the CDR3 is TGCAGTGCAAGGACAGGGCCCCCATCTAGCAATCAGCCCCAGCATTTT.

V usage is TRBV2 and J usage is TRBJ2-7; 9 bases line up with TRBD2. Germline V gene sequence: CDR1 SNHLY, CDR2 FYNNEI. The ends lost 4 bases at V and 2 bases at J; junction bases unmatched: 6. The CDR3 loop spans 15 amino acids. In DNA form, the CDR3 reads TGTGCCAGCAGTGTTGGCGAGCGGGGGGCCTACGAGCAGTACTTC. It encodes CASSVGERGAYEQYF.

The gene calls are TRBV12-3 or TRBV12-4 and TRBJ1-2; D not resolved. The CDR3 is 14 residues long. V lost 6 bases and J lost 3, with 14 bases in between. CDR3 coding DNA: TGTGCCAGCAGGGAGACTAGCGGGGACTATGGCTACACCTTC. It is translated as CASRETSGDYGYTF.

This clonotype was counted between two and nine times. V usage is TRBV20-1 and J usage is TRBJ1-1; 11 bases are a match to TRBD1. CDR3 length: 16 residues. CDR1 and CDR2 (germline): DFQATT, SNEGSKA (reference sequence). Trimming cost V 3 bases and J 4 bases; bases outside gene matches: 10. The CDR3 sequence: CSASFGTGGSGTEAFF. The DNA for the CDR3 is TGCAGTGCTAGTTTTGGGACAGGGGGGTCGGGCACTGAAGCTTTCTTT.

Turning to this clonotype: Since a much larger clone is just one base distant, this may be a read error. As the CDR3 is not closed by the conserved phenylalanine or tryptophan, this likely results from a read error. The rearrangement joins TRBV20-1 to TRBJ1-2; a possible D gene is TRBD1 (5 bases). Trimming removed 3 bases at V and 2 bases at J, with 10 bases between. The CDR3 loop spans 13 amino acids. The germline gives CDR1 DFQATT, CDR2 SNEGSKA (reference sequence). CDR3 bases: TGCAGTGCTAGGTCCGGGGCGAACTATGGCTACACCGTC. As protein: CSARSGANYGYTV.

This clonotype was seen repeatedly, ten times or more. The chain is built from TRBV9 and TRBJ2-5, with a tentative D call TRBD2 (5 bases). From germline, CDR1 is SGDLS and CDR2 YYNGEE. CDR3 size: 14 residues. V lost 3 bases and J 0 bases, leaving 9 bases between the germline ends. The CDR3 DNA is TGTGCCAGCAGCGCCCAGGACTACCAAGAGACCCAGTACTTC. Amino acids: CASSAQDYQETQYF.

This clonotype was seen only a few times. The J gene is TRBJ2-7, the V gene TRBV11-2, with a tentative D call TRBD2 (6 bases). V lost 4 bases and J 2 bases, leaving 12 bases between the germline ends. CDR1 is SGHAT and CDR2 is FQNNGV in the germline V gene. This CDR3 is 14 amino acids long. This chain's CDR3 is CASSSLRGPYEQYF. As DNA, the CDR3 is TGTGCCAGCAGCTCTTTGCGGGGTCCCTACGAGCAGTACTTC.

This rearrangement joins TRBV6-5 to TRBJ1-1, with D perhaps TRBD1 (6 bases). The CDR3 spans 13 residues. Looked up from germline, CDR1 is MNHEY and CDR2 is SVGAGI. CDR3 sequence: CARVQGIDTEAFF. The CDR3, as DNA: TGTGCTAGAGTTCAGGGGATCGACACTGAAGCTTTCTTT.

This clonotype was detected only a few times. The chain recombines TRBV20-1 with TRBJ1-6; possibly TRBD1 for D (5 bases). Germline loops: CDR1 DFQATT, CDR2 SNEGSKA (reference sequence). The CDR3 runs to 16 residues. V was clipped by 1 base and J by 2 bases, with 12 bases between them. CDR3 amino acids: CSARAVDTAYNSPLHF. The CDR3 nucleotides are TGCAGTGCTAGAGCGGTGGACACAGCCTATAATTCACCCCTCCACTTT.

As concerns this clonotype: A single base separates this from a much larger clone, so it may be a read error. The genes are TRBV7-3 and TRBJ2-5; D not resolved. This CDR3 has 12 residues. V was trimmed by 8 bases and J by 6 bases, leaving 13 bases between them. The germline CDR1 and CDR2 sequences are SGHTA and FQGTGA. The CDR3 region is CASGSFTQTQYF. CDR3 sequence (DNA): TGTGCCAGCGGCTCGTTTACACAGACCCAGTACTTC. Variable domain in full (rest from reference TRBV7-3 and TRBJ2-5): GAGVSQTPSNKVTEKGKYVELRCDPISGHTALYWYRQSLGQGPEFLIYFQGTGAADDSGLPNDRFFAVRPEGSVSTLKIQRTERGDSAVYLCASGSFTQTQYFGPGTRLLVL.

The chain has TRBV29-1 and TRBJ1-1, with 8 bases lining up with TRBD1. The germline CDR1 and CDR2 sequences are SQVTM and ANQGSEA. The CDR3 is 14 amino acids. The ends lost 1 base at V and 6 bases at J; junction bases unmatched: 7. Here the CDR3 reads CSVEVIGQGAEAFF. CDR3 bases: TGCAGCGTTGAAGTTATTGGACAGGGAGCTGAAGCTTTCTTT.

This clonotype has just a few counts. The chain carries TRBV5-5 and TRBJ1-4, with 7 bases identical to TRBD1. Germline V gives CDR1 SGHKS, CDR2 YYEKEE (reference sequence). The CDR3 covers 15 residues. With V trimmed by 5 bases and J by 5 bases, 9 bases remained unmatched. This chain's CDR3 is CASSHRDRQNEKLFF. For the CDR3, the DNA is TGTGCCAGCAGTCACCGGGACAGACAAAATGAAAAACTGTTTTTT.

Regarding this clonotype: A junction end diverges from the germline sequence, so it may reflect a read error. The rearrangement uses TRBV10-3 and TRBJ1-6; D may be TRBD1 (5 bases). CDR3 size: 14 residues. Germline CDR1 is ENHRY and CDR2 is SYGVKD. The CDR3 sequence is CASSSEGLGSPLHF. DNA for the CDR3: TGTGCCAGCAGTTCCGAGGGGTTGGGATCACCCCTCCACTTT.